A single sample gave rise to the 24 T cell receptor beta chains below, sequenced in a study of blood T cell repertoires in COVID-19. The table came from immunoSEQ multiplex PCR; TCRdb's copy has only in-frame clones and leaves some out. The sample carries 160,000 or so clones, less than 85% recorded once. The sequencing sample was made of peripheral blood. Receptors were obtained from a woman aged 55-75 years with COVID-19, enrolled during active disease.

This clone occurred a few times. The rearrangement joins TRBV5-6 to TRBJ2-1, with a weak D call TRBD2 (6 bases). The CDR3 extends over 15 amino acids. Trimming removed 0 bases at V and 3 bases at J, with 10 bases between. Per germline, CDR1 SGHDT and CDR2 YYEEEE. In nucleotides, the CDR3 is TGTGCCAGCAGCTTGGAAACGGGACTCTACAATGAGCAGTTCTTC. Its translation: CASSLETGLYNEQFF. Combining the CDR3 with reference TRBV5-6 and TRBJ2-1 gives the whole variable domain DAGVTQSPTHLIKTRGQQVTLRCSPKSGHDTVSWYQQALGQGPQFIFQYYEEEERQRGNFPDRFSGHQFPNYSSELNVNALLLGDSALYLCASSLETGLYNEQFFGPGTRLTVL.

This rearrangement joins TRBV4-3 to TRBJ1-6; no reliable D call. Germline V lookup: CDR1 LGHNA, CDR2 YSLEER. V lost 0 bases and J 0 bases, leaving 9 bases between the germline ends. The CDR3 totals 17 residues. CDR3 region: CASSQEPVLSYNSPLHF. CDR3 DNA: TGCGCCAGCAGCCAAGAACCAGTCCTCTCCTATAATTCACCCCTCCACTTT.

This clone was detected only once. This sequence joins TRBV5-4 and TRBJ2-5; D is uncertain. V was clipped by 0 bases and J by 4 bases, with 10 bases between them. Germline V gene lookup returns CDR1 SGHNT and CDR2 YYREEE (reference sequence). The CDR3 is 14 amino acids. The CDR3 spells CASSLVGSGETQYF. The CDR3 DNA sequence: TGTGCCAGCAGCTTGGTTGGCTCGGGAGAGACCCAGTACTTC. Combining the CDR3 with reference TRBV5-4 and TRBJ2-5 gives the whole variable domain ETGVTQSPTHLIKTRGQQVTLRCSSQSGHNTVSWYQQALGQGPQFIFQYYREEENGRGNFPPRFSGLQFPNYSSELNVNALELDDSALYLCASSLVGSGETQYFGPGTRLLVL.

This chain links TRBV7-3 with TRBJ2-1; the D gene is possibly TRBD2 (5 bases). The CDR3 runs to 14 residues. V lost 2 bases and J 4 bases, leaving 9 bases between the germline ends. Per the germline V gene, CDR1 is SGHTA and CDR2 is FQGTGA. CDR3 in DNA: TGTGCCAGCAGCTTAGCGGGCCCTTACAATGAGCAGTTCTTC. Translating gives CASSLAGPYNEQFF.

The chain recombines TRBV7-9 with TRBJ1-6; D unresolved. Germline V gene lookup returns CDR1 SEHNR and CDR2 FQNEAQ (reference sequence). CDR3 length: 15 residues. V lost 1 base and J lost 7, with 11 bases in between. The CDR3 here is CASSLDYPMNSPLHF. DNA for the CDR3: TGTGCCAGCAGCTTAGATTATCCTATGAATTCACCCCTCCACTTT.

The chain carries TRBV27 and TRBJ1-1, with D perhaps TRBD1 (6 bases). CDR1 and CDR2 from the germline V gene are MNHEY and SMNVEV (reference sequence). This CDR3 comprises 17 residues. V dropped 2 bases and J dropped 0 bases, with 16 bases sitting between them. The CDR3: CASSLARGPTLNTEAFF. The CDR3 region has the DNA TGTGCCAGCAGTTTAGCCAGGGGCCCCACCTTGAACACTGAAGCTTTCTTT.

The chain employs TRBV27 and TRBJ1-6, with 11 bases aligning to TRBD1. There are 13 residues in the CDR3. Germline V lookup: CDR1 MNHEY, CDR2 SMNVEV (reference sequence). This CDR3 is CTSGTGGFSPLHF. The CDR3, as DNA: TGTACCTCCGGGACAGGGGGTTTTTCACCCCTCCACTTT.

This clone was found once. The gene calls are TRBV15 and TRBJ2-1; tentative D call: TRBD1 (5 bases). The CDR3 spans 14 residues. CDR1 is LNHNV and CDR2 is YYDKDF in the germline V gene (reference sequence). The V end was cut by 0 bases, the J end by 6 bases, with 9 bases between. The CDR3 bases are TGTGCCACCAGCAGAGATAGGGGCAGCAATGAGCAGTTCTTC. Translating gives CATSRDRGSNEQFF.

This clone was recorded once. The chain joins TRBV5-4 to TRBJ2-5, with D possibly being TRBD1 (5 bases). Trimming left V 0 bases short and J 5 bases short, with 11 bases between. The germline V gene has CDR1 SGHNT and CDR2 YYREEE (reference sequence). The CDR3 is 14 amino acids. CDR3 bases: TGTGCCAGCAGCTTGGCAGGGCCGCGGGAGACCCAGTACTTC. Its protein is CASSLAGPRETQYF. Variable domain in full (rest from reference TRBV5-4 and TRBJ2-5): ETGVTQSPTHLIKTRGQQVTLRCSSQSGHNTVSWYQQALGQGPQFIFQYYREEENGRGNFPPRFSGLQFPNYSSELNVNALELDDSALYLCASSLAGPRETQYFGPGTRLLVL.

The chain carries TRBV7-9 and TRBJ1-3; D call uncertain. This CDR3 has 15 amino acids. V was cut by 1 base and J by 0 bases, with 7 bases left in between. From germline, CDR1 is SEHNR and CDR2 FQNEAQ (reference sequence). In nucleotides, the CDR3 is TGTGCCAGCAGCTTAGATCGGAGCTCTGGAAACACCATATATTTT. Protein: CASSLDRSSGNTIYF.

The chain employs TRBV2 and TRBJ2-1; 9 nucleotides agree with TRBD2. This CDR3 has 14 residues. V lost 6 bases, J lost 6 bases, and 6 bases stayed unmatched. In germline, CDR1 is SNHLY, CDR2 FYNNEI. The CDR3 loop is CASRGREGFNEQFF. CDR3 nucleotides: TGTGCCAGCAGGGGGCGGGAGGGTTTCAATGAGCAGTTCTTC. Variable domain in full (rest from reference TRBV2 and TRBJ2-1): EPEVTQTPSHQVTQMGQEVILRCVPISNHLYFYWYRQILGQKVEFLVSFYNNEISEKSEIFDDQFSVERPDGSNFTLKIRSTKLEDSAMYFCASRGREGFNEQFFGPGTRLTVL.

The chain has TRBV19 and TRBJ1-1, with 8 bases fitting TRBD1. The CDR3 length is 16 residues. Looked up from germline, CDR1 is LNHDA and CDR2 is SQIVND (reference sequence). With 5 bases clipped from V and 1 base from J, the junction kept 9 bases outside the gene matches. CDR3 sequence reads: CASSRSGGKWNTEAFF. Here the CDR3 DNA reads TGTGCCAGTAGTCGTTCAGGGGGCAAATGGAACACTGAAGCTTTCTTT.

V usage is TRBV5-3 and J usage is TRBJ2-7; D is unclear. TRBV5-3 is treated as an ORF (open reading frame) with a function not yet certain. The ends were cut back, 0 bases at V and 6 bases at J, with 16 bases in the middle. The CDR3 runs to 15 residues. CDR3 DNA sequence: TGTGCCAGAAGCTTGGATTCCTATCAAGCTGCCGAGCAGTACGTC. Amino acid sequence: CARSLDSYQAAEQYV.

The rearrangement uses TRBV11-3 and TRBJ1-1, with D unresolved. Germline V CDR1 and CDR2: SGHNT, YENEEA. CDR3 length equals 15 residues. Trimming removed 1 base from V and 0 bases from J, with 9 bases in between. The CDR3 coding sequence is TGTGCCAGCAGCTTAGGAGGGAGCTTGAACACTGAAGCTTTCTTT. Its protein is CASSLGGSLNTEAFF.

The genes are TRBV28 and TRBJ2-5; 12 bases map to TRBD2. The ends lost 5 bases at V and 3 bases at J; junction bases unmatched: 4. CDR3 length: 15 amino acids. Germline V CDR1 and CDR2: MDHEN, SYDVKM. The CDR3 is CASSPLAGGEETQYF. CDR3 nucleotide sequence: TGTGCCAGCAGTCCCCTAGCGGGAGGGGAAGAGACCCAGTACTTC. Full variable domain (outside the CDR3, taken from reference TRBV28 and TRBJ2-5): DVKVTQSSRYLVKRTGEKVFLECVQDMDHENMFWYRQDPGLGLRLIYFSYDVKMKEKGDIPEGYSVSREKKERFSLILESASTNQTSMYLCASSPLAGGEETQYFGPGTRLLVL.

The rearrangement uses TRBV5-6 and TRBJ1-6; tentatively, D is TRBD1 (6 bases). Per germline, CDR1 SGHDT and CDR2 YYEEEE. The CDR3 totals 15 residues. With 4 bases removed from V and 6 bases from J, the gap between germline ends came to 14 bases. The CDR3 sequence: CASSPGQRANSPLHF. The CDR3 DNA is TGTGCCAGCAGCCCGGGACAACGAGCTAATTCACCCCTCCACTTT.

In this sample, this clone turned up once. Other nucleotide sequences in the sample specify the same CDR3. The genes are TRBV7-2 and TRBJ2-2; 7 nucleotides align to TRBD1. The length of the CDR3 is 16 residues. From germline, CDR1 is SGHTA and CDR2 FQGNSA. V was pared by 0 bases and J by 0 bases, with 1 base of the junction left unmatched. In DNA form, the CDR3 reads TGTGCCAGCAGCTTAGCAGGGGGCGCGAACACCGGGGAGCTGTTTTTT. Translation gives CASSLAGGANTGELFF.

The chain combines TRBV18 with TRBJ2-3, with 8 positions matching TRBD2. CDR1 and CDR2 from the germline V gene are KGHSH and LQKENI. The CDR3 totals 16 residues. With V trimmed by 2 bases and J by 3 bases, 7 bases remained unmatched. For the CDR3, the DNA is TGTGCCAGCTCACCATTGGGGACTAGGGTAACAGATACGCAGTATTTT. Residues: CASSPLGTRVTDTQYF.

This sequence joins TRBV7-9 and TRBJ2-1; the match to TRBD1 covers 8 bases. CDR1 is SEHNR and CDR2 is FQNEAQ in the germline V gene (reference sequence). Trimming at V came to 6 bases and at J to 0 bases, leaving 4 bases not matched to a gene. This CDR3 has 15 amino acids. The CDR3 sequence is CASRSGQGSYNEQFF. The CDR3 DNA follows: TGTGCCAGCAGATCTGGACAGGGCTCCTACAATGAGCAGTTCTTC.

The table lists this clone with a few counts. The V call is TRBV30, the J call TRBJ2-3; tentatively, D is TRBD2 (6 bases). CDR1 GTSNPN and CDR2 SVGIG come from the germline V gene (reference sequence). V was cut by 5 bases and J by 1 base, with 7 bases left in between. The CDR3 loop spans 12 amino acids. The CDR3 here is CAWASGTDTQYF. As DNA, the CDR3 is TGTGCCTGGGCTAGCGGCACAGATACGCAGTATTTT.

This clone was observed a handful of times. This rearrangement joins TRBV3-1 (or the pseudogene TRBV3-2) to TRBJ2-7, with TRBD2 matching 7 bases. This CDR3 spans 15 amino acids. J lost 3 bases, V lost 3 bases, and 8 bases had no gene match. Germline CDR1 LGHDT, CDR2 YNNKEL (reference sequence). For the CDR3, the DNA is TGTGCCAGCAGCCAGTGGACTAGAATTCTCTACGAGCAGTACTTC. Translated, it gives CASSQWTRILYEQYF.

This clone was found many times. V is TRBV10-3 and J is TRBJ1-3; D possibly corresponds to TRBD1 (6 bases). The germline CDR1 and CDR2 sequences are ENHRY and SYGVKD. V lost 2 bases and J 3 bases, leaving 11 bases between the germline ends. This CDR3 contains 15 residues. The CDR3 here is CAISEPRGGGNTIYF. CDR3 nucleotides: TGTGCCATCAGTGAGCCCAGGGGCGGTGGAAACACCATATATTTT.

In this sample, this clone turned up a few times. J is TRBJ2-1 and V is TRBV18; 8 bases are a match to TRBD2. The CDR3 covers 18 residues. V shed 3 bases and J 4 bases; nucleotides not matched to a gene: 14. Germline CDR1 is KGHSH and CDR2 is LQKENI. In DNA form, the CDR3 reads TGTGCCAGCTCACCGTATCCCCCGGGACTAGGACTTTACAATGAGCAGTTCTTC. Its translation: CASSPYPPGLGLYNEQFF.

Here the CDR3 reads CASSQVGQGVRGYTF. The CDR3 nucleotides are TGTGCCAGCAGCCAAGTAGGACAGGGTGTTCGTGGCTACACCTTC. The chain combines TRBV3-1 (or the pseudogene TRBV3-2) with TRBJ1-2; 8 nucleotides align to TRBD1. After removal of 1 base from V and 7 bases from J, the junction contained 8 bases not matched to a gene. CDR1 LGHDT and CDR2 YNNKEL come from the germline V gene (reference sequence). The CDR3 spans 15 residues.